This TCR beta chain was obtained from a study of human T cells and chemical hapten exposure. Study-level background: DPC 0.01% went on the upper back by patch test, with reading at 6 days. Regarding the study as a whole: Alopecia affecting every donor means their immune response may not match healthy people's. The study found that DPC sensitization did not change TCRs above 1 in 1000 frequency.

Time point in this sample: patch test 1, 2 weeks after DPC sensitization. The treatment denotes: therapeutic diphenylcyclopropenone sensitization with weekly scalp DPC. CDR3 length: 15 amino acids. CDR1 SGHTA and CDR2 FQGNSA come from the germline V gene. Trimming cost V 3 bases and J 3 bases; bases outside gene matches: 6. TCRdb recomputed calls from the RACE reads with MiXCR, one row per CDR3 protein. The table has 95,000 to 100,000 distinct CDR3 sequences, over 10% seen once; the top ten hold 2% to 2.5%. This clonotype was counted a few times. Antigen unknown. This sequence joins TRBV7-2 and TRBJ2-3; 7 nucleotides agree with TRBD2. This sequence originates from a woman between 40 and 50 years old with alopecia areata. Some clones in this sample may be carry-over from other donors' samples. The source material was whole blood, sampled in connection with sensitization to the hapten diphenylcyclopropenone (DPC). CDR3 nucleotide sequence: TGTGCCAGCAGCTTGACTAGCTCAATTACAGATACGCAGTATTTT. Translating it yields CASSLTSSITDTQYF.